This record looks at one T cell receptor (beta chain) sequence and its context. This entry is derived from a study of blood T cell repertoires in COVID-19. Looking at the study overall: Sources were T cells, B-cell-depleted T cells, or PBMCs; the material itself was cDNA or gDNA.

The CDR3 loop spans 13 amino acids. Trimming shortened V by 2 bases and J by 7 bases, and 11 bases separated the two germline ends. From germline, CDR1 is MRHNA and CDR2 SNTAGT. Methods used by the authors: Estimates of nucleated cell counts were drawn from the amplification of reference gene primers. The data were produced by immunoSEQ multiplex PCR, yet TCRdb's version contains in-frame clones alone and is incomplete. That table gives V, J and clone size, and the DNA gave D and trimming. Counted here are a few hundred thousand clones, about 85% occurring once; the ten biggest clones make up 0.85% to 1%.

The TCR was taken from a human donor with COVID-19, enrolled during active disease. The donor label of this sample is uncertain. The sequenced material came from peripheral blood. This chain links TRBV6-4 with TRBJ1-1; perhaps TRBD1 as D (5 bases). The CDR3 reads CASSDDRLGEAFF. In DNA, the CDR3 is TGTGCCAGCAGTGACGACAGATTGGGTGAAGCTTTCTTT.